These 18 T cell receptor beta chains were sequenced from one sample in a study of human T cells and chemical hapten exposure. Time point denoted: patch test 3, about 24 weeks after DPC sensitization. The treatment here: therapeutic diphenylcyclopropenone sensitization with weekly scalp DPC. In TCRdb, the RACE reads were re-called with MiXCR into one record per CDR3 protein. Of under 130,000 distinct CDR3 sequences listed, under 40% are singletons. The input for sequencing was whole blood, taken in connection with sensitization to the hapten diphenylcyclopropenone (DPC). These receptors were collected from a man aged 40-49 years with alopecia areata. Some clones in this sample may be carry-over from other donors' samples.

This clonotype came up a few times. The chain couples TRBV3-1 to TRBJ2-3; D not resolved. The germline V gene has CDR1 LGHDT and CDR2 YNNKEL (reference sequence). V lost 4 bases and J 0 bases, leaving 8 bases between the germline ends. The CDR3 runs to 14 residues. CDR3 in DNA: TGTGCCAGCAGCCCTACGCAGAGCACAGATACGCAGTATTTT. Its protein is CASSPTQSTDTQYF.

This chain connects TRBV6-5 to TRBJ2-3, with TRBD2 identical over 10 bases. Germline loops: CDR1 MNHEY, CDR2 SVGAGI. The CDR3 totals 17 residues. J gave up 1 base and V 2 bases, and 6 bases lay outside the gene matches. The CDR3 DNA follows: TGTGCCAGCAGTTACCGTACCGGGACTAGCGGCACAGATACGCAGTATTTT. Encoded protein: CASSYRTGTSGTDTQYF.

This rearrangement joins TRBV5-1 to TRBJ2-1, with 8 positions matching TRBD2. J was trimmed by 13 bases and V by 0 bases; bases with no gene match: 9. The germline gives CDR1 SGHRS, CDR2 YFSETQ. The CDR3 spans 14 residues. The CDR3 nucleotides are TGCGCCAGCAGCTTGGTCCGAAGCGGGGGATCTCAGTTCTTC. It is translated as CASSLVRSGGSQFF.

The chain recombines TRBV27 with TRBJ2-2; 9 nucleotides line up with TRBD2. The junction had 4 bases not matched to a gene; V was cut back by 5 bases and J by 3 bases. CDR1 is MNHEY and CDR2 is SMNVEV in the germline V gene (reference sequence). The CDR3 runs to 15 residues. The CDR3 nucleotides read TGTGCCAGCAGTAGATTAGCGGGAGACACCGGGGAGCTGTTTTTT. Translation: CASSRLAGDTGELFF.

The gene calls are TRBV20-1 and TRBJ2-1; 7 bases align to TRBD2. Germline lookup yields CDR1 DFQATT and CDR2 SNEGSKA (reference sequence). V lost 3 bases, J lost 3 bases, and 11 bases stayed unmatched. CDR3 length: 16 amino acids. The CDR3: CSASLDRGGSYNEQFF. The DNA for the CDR3 is TGCAGTGCTAGCCTAGATAGAGGCGGGAGCTACAATGAGCAGTTCTTC.

The chain couples TRBV4-2 to TRBJ1-2, with D uncertain. The CDR3 loop spans 12 amino acids. The V end lost 7 bases, the J end lost 3 bases, and 9 bases lay between the germline ends. Germline CDR1 reads LGHNA; CDR2 reads YNFKEQ. CDR3 sequence reads: CASMRADYGYTF. CDR3 DNA sequence: TGTGCCAGCATGAGGGCAGACTATGGCTACACCTTC.

Worth noting for this clonotype: At one end the junction does not follow the germline gene, possibly because of a read error. The V and J genes are TRBV12-3 or TRBV12-4 and TRBJ1-2; D remains unclear. The CDR3 totals 14 residues. CDR3 in amino acids: CAGSLLPANYGYTF. CDR3 coding DNA: TGTGCCGGCAGTTTACTTCCAGCCAACTATGGCTACACCTTC.

This clonotype was counted only a few times. V is TRBV12-3 or TRBV12-4 and J is TRBJ1-6; D unresolved. V dropped 1 base and J dropped 5 bases, with 9 bases sitting between them. This CDR3 is built from 15 residues. CDR3 sequence reads: CASSLDPPDNSPLHF. CDR3 bases: TGTGCCAGCAGTTTAGACCCGCCAGATAATTCACCCCTCCACTTT.

The rearrangement uses TRBV5-6 and TRBJ1-5; weak D call: TRBD1 (5 bases). This CDR3 region has 14 residues. Trimming pared 3 bases from V and 4 bases from J, leaving 11 bases between. The germline gives CDR1 SGHDT, CDR2 YYEEEE. CDR3 coding DNA: TGTGCCAGCAGCTCCGACAGTATTAATCAGCCCCAGCATTTT. Translated, it gives CASSSDSINQPQHF.

This clonotype was detected a few times. The J gene is TRBJ1-1, the V gene TRBV5-1; TRBD1 is a possible D gene (6 bases). CDR1 is SGHRS, CDR2 YFSETQ, per germline. Trimming pared 3 bases from V and 3 bases from J, leaving 15 bases between. The CDR3 runs 15 residues. CDR3 nucleotides: TGCGCCAGCAGCTCATTACAGGGAGTATACACTGAAGCTTTCTTT. Its translation: CASSSLQGVYTEAFF. Full variable domain (rest looked up from reference TRBV5-1 and TRBJ1-1): KAGVTQTPRYLIKTRGQQVTLSCSPISGHRSVSWYQQTPGQGLQFLFEYFSETQRNKGNFPGRFSGRQFSNSRSEMNVSTLELGDSALYLCASSSLQGVYTEAFFGQGTRLTVV.

This CDR3 is CASSPRGAFSYNEQFF. The CDR3 DNA is TGTGCCAGTAGTCCCCGAGGTGCCTTCTCCTACAATGAGCAGTTCTTC. The chain uses TRBV19 and TRBJ2-1; D gene unclear. Trimming stripped 5 bases from V and 0 bases from J, with 14 bases between. Germline CDR1 LNHDA, CDR2 SQIVND (reference sequence). The CDR3 sequence is 16 residues long.

This rearrangement joins TRBV27 to TRBJ1-4; no clear D gene. The CDR3 sequence is 14 residues long. V was cut by 3 bases and J by 8 bases, with 13 bases left in between. Germline-derived CDR1 and CDR2 are MNHEY and SMNVEV (reference sequence). The CDR3, as DNA: TGTGCCAGCAGTTTTGTAGGGAATGGGGAAAAACTGTTTTTT. Translation gives CASSFVGNGEKLFF.

CDR3 nucleotide sequence: TGTGCCAGCTCACCACCGAACAGGCCCCAAGAGACCCAGTACTTC. Translated, it gives CASSPPNRPQETQYF. This chain uses TRBV18 with TRBJ2-5; a possible D gene is TRBD1 (5 bases). This CDR3 is built from 15 residues. Germline-derived CDR1 and CDR2 are KGHSH and LQKENI. Trimming cost V 0 bases and J 1 base, with 9 bases left between them.

V gene TRBV29-1 combines with J gene TRBJ1-5; 7 positions match TRBD1. CDR1 is SQVTM, CDR2 ANQGSEA, per germline. V lost 7 bases and J lost 1; bases outside the gene matches: 4. The CDR3 extends over 13 amino acids. CDR3 sequence reads: CSAGTDSNQPQHF. The CDR3 bases are TGCAGCGCAGGGACAGACAGCAATCAGCCCCAGCATTTT.

The rearrangement uses TRBV12-3 or TRBV12-4 and TRBJ1-1; possibly TRBD1 for D (5 bases). The CDR3 extends over 17 amino acids. Trimming removed 3 bases at V and 3 bases at J, with 20 bases between. CDR3 residues: CASSLSLVGKQDTEAFF. The CDR3 region has the DNA TGTGCCAGCAGTTTGAGTTTAGTGGGGAAACAGGACACTGAAGCTTTCTTT.

This clonotype was counted between two and nine times. This chain uses TRBV24-1 with TRBJ2-3; D is unresolved. The CDR3 extends over 12 amino acids. The germline gives CDR1 KGHDR, CDR2 SFDVKD. V shed 4 bases and J shed 6 bases, with 7 bases lying between them. For the CDR3, the DNA is TGTGCCACCAGTGAGAGAAGGGATACGCAGTATTTT. It yields the protein CATSERRDTQYF.

The chain employs TRBV14 and TRBJ1-4; no reliable D call. This CDR3 is 14 amino acids long. The ends were cut back, 2 bases at V and 5 bases at J, with 9 bases in the middle. Germline V gene sequence: CDR1 SGHDN, CDR2 FVKESK. CDR3 sequence (DNA): TGTGCCAGCAGCCAATTGGCCATAAATGAAAAACTGTTTTTT. Translation: CASSQLAINEKLFF. The full variable domain, in which reference TRBV14 and TRBJ1-4 provide the parts outside the CDR3, is EAGVTQFPSHSVIEKGQTVTLRCDPISGHDNLYWYRRVMGKEIKFLLHFVKESKQDESGMPNNRFLAERTGGTYSTLKVQPAELEDSGVYFCASSQLAINEKLFFGSGTQLSVL.

This chain uses TRBV11-2 with TRBJ2-3; 7 nucleotides match TRBD2. Trimming removed 8 bases from V and 6 bases from J; junction bases left unmatched: 2. The CDR3 extends over 11 amino acids. Germline-derived CDR1 and CDR2 are SGHAT and FQNNGV. This chain's CDR3 is CASLGGDTQYF. CDR3 coding DNA: TGTGCCAGCTTGGGAGGGGATACGCAGTATTTT.